This T cell receptor beta chain was found in a study of graft-versus-host responses after intestinal transplantation. Study overall: Among the recipients, transplants were multivisceral, liver-intestinal, or isolated intestinal. Anti-thymocyte globulin induction preceded approximately three years of tacrolimus and steroid maintenance in all recipients.

Measured with immunoSEQ multiplex PCR; TCRdb has only the in-frame clones, and not every one. The profile shows 35,000 to 45,000 clones, 91% of them singletons. The CDR3 sequence is 15 residues long. Germline CDR1 and CDR2: SGHNT and YYREEE (reference sequence). Trimming stripped 0 bases from V and 5 bases from J, with 14 bases between. This rearrangement joins TRBV5-4 to TRBJ1-1; D ambiguous. The source was PBMCs, collected 524 days after transplant. The receptor was isolated from a human patient who received an intestinal transplant, so some T cells may come from the graft donor. The CDR3 is CASSLEGGRDTEAFF. The CDR3 DNA is TGTGCCAGCAGCTTGGAGGGAGGGAGGGATACTGAAGCTTTCTTT. Together with reference TRBV5-4 and TRBJ1-1, the CDR3 gives the full variable domain: ETGVTQSPTHLIKTRGQQVTLRCSSQSGHNTVSWYQQALGQGPQFIFQYYREEENGRGNFPPRFSGLQFPNYSSELNVNALELDDSALYLCASSLEGGRDTEAFFGQGTRLTVV.